This T cell receptor (beta chain) was sequenced in a study of OX40 agonist ivuxolimab in advanced cancers. Looking at the study overall: Subjects had a mean age of about 65 years, with a range of 23 to 79; almost 85% were male.

This clone was observed a few times. TCRdb's table, derived via immunoSEQ multiplex PCR, lists solely in-frame clones and lacks some. The table records roughly 56,000 clones, approximately 85% of them present only once. CDR1 and CDR2 (germline): SGHTA, FQGNSA. The V gene lost 5 bases and the J gene lost 9 bases, with 17 bases spanning the gap. This CDR3 has 13 residues. V is TRBV7-2 and J is TRBJ2-7, with a tentative D call TRBD2 (6 bases). The TCR was taken from an adult with an advanced solid tumor such as melanoma, head and neck, liver or kidney cancer. The sample was CD4+ or CD8+ T cells sorted from blood, taken in a trial of the OX40 agonist ivuxolimab. The CDR3 nucleotides are TGTGCCAGCAGCGCCTATGTAGCGGTAAGGCAGTACTTC. Translation gives CASSAYVAVRQYF.